These 7 T cell receptor beta chains originate from one sample sequenced in a study of blood T cell repertoires in COVID-19. TCRdb's table, derived via immunoSEQ multiplex PCR, lists solely in-frame clones and lacks some. In the table there are around 150,000 clones, 75% to 90% of which are singletons. What was sequenced was peripheral blood. All receptors come from a middle-aged man with active COVID-19.

The chain couples TRBV5-1 to TRBJ2-7; 9 bases are shared with TRBD1. The CDR3 is made up of 14 amino acids. In germline, CDR1 is SGHRS, CDR2 YFSETQ. With V trimmed by 4 bases and J by 4 bases, 6 bases remained unmatched. This CDR3 is CASSPGQGYYEQYF. DNA of the CDR3: TGCGCCAGCAGCCCGGGACAGGGTTATTACGAGCAGTACTTC.

This clone appeared once. This chain joins TRBV6-4 and TRBJ2-3; D is perhaps TRBD1 (5 bases). V lost 4 bases, J lost 6 bases, and 14 bases lay in between. The germline V gene has CDR1 MRHNA and CDR2 SNTAGT. This CDR3 region has 14 residues. The CDR3 DNA follows: TGTGCCAGCAGTGGTGGGGCCAATTCGGATACGCAGTATTTT. Amino acid sequence: CASSGGANSDTQYF.

This clone was detected only once. The chain joins TRBV30 to TRBJ1-2, with a possible D match to TRBD1 (6 bases). Germline-derived CDR1 and CDR2 are GTSNPN and SVGIG (reference sequence). The CDR3 runs to 16 residues. The V end lost 0 bases, the J end lost 6 bases, and 20 bases lay between the germline ends. The CDR3 bases are TGTGCCTGGAGTGTAGATACCAGGGGTTCAGGTGATGGCTACACCTTC. This sequence encodes CAWSVDTRGSGDGYTF.

This rearrangement joins TRBV6-5 to TRBJ2-7, with D possibly being TRBD1 (5 bases). This CDR3 comprises 15 residues. Germline V gene sequence: CDR1 MNHEY, CDR2 SVGAGI. Trimming cost V 7 bases and J 7 bases, with 23 bases left between them. CDR3 DNA: TGTGCCAGCAACCCTAGTCGGCGGACAACTACGGAGCAGTACTTC. This codes for CASNPSRRTTTEQYF.

The V and J genes are TRBV28 and TRBJ2-7; 10 bases are shared with TRBD2. Germline-derived CDR1 and CDR2 are MDHEN and SYDVKM. CDR3 size: 15 residues. J lost 3 bases, V lost 0 bases, and 2 bases had no gene match. The DNA for the CDR3 is TGTGCCAGCAGTTTATGGGCTAGCGGGGGCTACGAGCAGTACTTC. This gives the protein CASSLWASGGYEQYF. Full variable domain (missing parts from reference TRBV28 and TRBJ2-7): DVKVTQSSRYLVKRTGEKVFLECVQDMDHENMFWYRQDPGLGLRLIYFSYDVKMKEKGDIPEGYSVSREKKERFSLILESASTNQTSMYLCASSLWASGGYEQYFGPGTRLTVT.

The chain joins TRBV7-9 to TRBJ1-5; no definite D call. The CDR3 runs to 14 residues. Germline V gives CDR1 SEHNR, CDR2 FQNEAQ (reference sequence). Trimming left V 4 bases short and J 0 bases short, with 7 bases between. DNA for the CDR3: TGTGCCAGCAGCTCAGACTTTAGCAATCAGCCCCAGCATTTT. Protein sequence: CASSSDFSNQPQHF.

V usage is TRBV6-5 and J usage is TRBJ2-7; 10 nucleotides agree with TRBD2. Germline CDR1 and CDR2: MNHEY and SVGAGI. The length of the CDR3 is 14 residues. Trimming removed 6 bases from V and 6 bases from J; junction bases left unmatched: 8. The CDR3 region is CASRVGLAAREQYF. For the CDR3, the DNA is TGTGCCAGCAGGGTCGGACTAGCGGCCCGCGAGCAGTACTTC.